The 13 T cell receptor beta chains listed next were all sequenced from one sample in a study of blood T cell repertoires in COVID-19. The protocol was immunoSEQ multiplex PCR, while the TCRdb copy is restricted to in-frame clones and leaves out a portion. The table has about 68,000 clones, 80% to 90% seen once; the top ten hold about 8%. The material sequenced was peripheral blood. The receptors stem from a man aged 25-45 years with acute or convalescent COVID-19.

The chain carries TRBV6-5 and TRBJ1-1, with D tentatively TRBD1 (6 bases). Germline assignment: CDR1 MNHEY and CDR2 SVGAGI. The CDR3 covers 14 residues. Trimming took 7 bases from V and 2 from J, leaving 14 bases between them. Here the CDR3 reads CASTLGGGNTEAFF. The CDR3 nucleotides are TGTGCCAGCACCCTAGGGGGGGGAAACACTGAAGCTTTCTTT.

The chain is built from TRBV6-5 and TRBJ2-3; the D gene is possibly TRBD2 (5 bases). Germline V gene data show CDR1 as MNHEY and CDR2 as SVGAGI. The CDR3 extends over 13 amino acids. V was shortened by 5 bases and J by 2 bases, with 8 bases between the two germline ends. The CDR3: CASSTGFTDTQYF. Here the CDR3 DNA reads TGTGCCAGCAGTACGGGGTTCACAGATACGCAGTATTTT.

V gene TRBV6-1 combines with J gene TRBJ1-2; 7 bases match TRBD1. There are 15 residues in the CDR3. After removal of 0 bases from V and 2 bases from J, the junction contained 3 bases not matched to a gene. Germline CDR1 is MNHNS and CDR2 is SASEGT. CDR3 bases: TGTGCCAGCAGTGAAGCGATGGGACAGAACTATGGCTACACCTTC. Protein product: CASSEAMGQNYGYTF.

The chain links TRBV28 to TRBJ2-3; 7 bases match TRBD1. The CDR3 covers 15 residues. Per the germline V gene, CDR1 is MDHEN and CDR2 is SYDVKM. V gave up 4 bases and J gave up 6 bases; unmatched junction bases: 10. This CDR3 reads CASSYEPGTADTQYF. The CDR3 DNA sequence: TGTGCCAGCAGTTACGAACCCGGGACAGCGGATACGCAGTATTTT.

J is TRBJ2-3 and V is TRBV12-3 or TRBV12-4, with D uncertain. This CDR3 is 11 amino acids long. Trimming removed 5 bases from V and 6 bases from J, with 6 bases in between. CDR3 loop: CASSKSDTQYF. CDR3 DNA: TGTGCCAGCAGTAAATCGGATACGCAGTATTTT.

V gene TRBV7-3 combines with J gene TRBJ2-6, with 9 bases identical to TRBD2. Germline V gives CDR1 SGHTA, CDR2 FQGTGA. The CDR3 is 19 residues long. J lost 0 bases, V lost 1 base, and 7 bases had no gene match. The CDR3 DNA follows: TGTGCCAGCAGCTTAAGATCTGCGGGAGGGAGCTCTGGGGCCAACGTCCTGACTTTC. Encoded protein: CASSLRSAGGSSGANVLTF.

The rearrangement links TRBV5-6 to TRBJ2-1; the match to TRBD1 covers 7 bases. Germline CDR1 reads SGHDT; CDR2 reads YYEEEE. Trimming took 2 bases from V and 9 from J; bases not matched to a gene: 11. The CDR3 sequence is 15 residues long. This CDR3 reads CASSFWYRGLGEQFF. The CDR3 DNA reads TGTGCCAGCAGCTTTTGGTATAGGGGGCTAGGTGAGCAGTTCTTC.

V and J are TRBV7-8 and TRBJ2-2; D is possibly TRBD2 (5 bases). The germline V and J ends were trimmed by 6 bases and 6 bases, with 11 bases remaining between them. The CDR3 sequence is 13 residues long. Germline CDR1 SGHVS, CDR2 FQNEAQ. Here the CDR3 DNA reads TGTGCCAGCAGTACTCGGACTGCCGGGGAGCTGTTTTTT. It codes for CASSTRTAGELFF.

The chain has TRBV7-2 and TRBJ1-1; TRBD1 matches at 7 bases. V shed 6 bases, J shed 0 bases, and the junction held 7 bases outside the gene matches. Germline CDR1 and CDR2: SGHTA and FQGNSA. The CDR3 covers 15 residues. CDR3 protein: CASSSRGQLNTEAFF. The CDR3 nucleotides read TGTGCCAGCAGTTCGAGGGGGCAGTTGAACACTGAAGCTTTCTTT.

V usage is TRBV6-1 and J usage is TRBJ1-5; 8 bases fit TRBD1. With V trimmed by 1 base and J by 4 bases, 3 bases remained unmatched. CDR1 and CDR2 from the germline V gene are MNHNS and SASEGT. The CDR3 contains 15 residues. The CDR3 sequence is CASSEGTGPNQPQHF. The CDR3 DNA is TGTGCCAGCAGTGAAGGGACAGGGCCTAATCAGCCCCAGCATTTT.

In its sample, this clone was seen once. The chain joins TRBV9 to TRBJ1-4, with 7 bases matching TRBD1. This CDR3 spans 14 amino acids. V lost 4 bases and J lost 8; bases outside the gene matches: 8. The V gene's germline CDR1 is SGDLS and CDR2 YYNGEE. The CDR3 loop is CASSRRQGPEKLFF. For the CDR3, the DNA is TGTGCCAGCAGCCGGAGACAGGGACCCGAAAAACTGTTTTTT.

The chain joins TRBV6-1 to TRBJ2-1, with TRBD2 matching 9 bases. Germline trimming cut 2 bases from V and 6 bases from J; bases unmatched to any gene: 5. The CDR3 length is 15 residues. Germline CDR1 MNHNS, CDR2 SASEGT. CDR3 DNA sequence: TGTGCCAGCAGTGAACCGACTAGCGGAACCAATGAGCAGTTCTTC. Translated: CASSEPTSGTNEQFF.

The chain combines TRBV12-3 or TRBV12-4 with TRBJ1-1; maybe TRBD1 (5 bases). The CDR3 consists of 11 residues. The V end was cut by 6 bases, the J end by 10 bases, with 12 bases between. DNA of the CDR3: TGTGCCAGCAGCTCTCGGGGGTTAGCTTTCTTT. Translated, it gives CASSSRGLAFF.